This passage covers 19 T cell receptor beta chains from one sample sequenced in a study of blood T cell repertoires in COVID-19. TCRdb's copy holds only in-frame clones and misses some; the assay was immunoSEQ multiplex PCR. The data contain hundreds of thousands of clones, about 89% of them seen just once; the ten biggest clones take up approximately 4.3%. The source material was peripheral blood. Receptors originate from a man between 35 and 55 years old with acute or convalescent COVID-19.

The chain is built from TRBV6-5 and TRBJ1-5; D may be TRBD1 (6 bases). Germline CDR1 MNHEY, CDR2 SVGAGI. V was cut by 6 bases and J by 0 bases, with 6 bases left in between. The CDR3 is 13 amino acids. The CDR3 bases are TGTGCCAGCAGGGGGGCTAGCAATCAGCCCCAGCATTTT. Protein sequence: CASRGASNQPQHF.

V and J are TRBV5-1 and TRBJ1-2, with D maybe TRBD1 (6 bases). Germline lookup yields CDR1 SGHRS and CDR2 YFSETQ. V dropped 0 bases and J dropped 1 base, with 16 bases sitting between them. The CDR3 is 17 amino acids. The CDR3 DNA sequence: TGCGCCAGCAGCTTGGCCCCCACAGGGTTTAATAACTATGGCTACACCTTC. Protein: CASSLAPTGFNNYGYTF.

Only a few counts were recorded for this clone. The chain links TRBV7-9 to TRBJ2-2; 9 bases are shared with TRBD1. The germline V gene has CDR1 SEHNR and CDR2 FQNEAQ (reference sequence). V dropped 4 bases and J dropped 5; count of bases not matched to a gene: 11. This CDR3 has 17 amino acids. CDR3 nucleotides: TGTGCCAGCAGCTCCAGGACAGGGGATGATCATACCGGGGAGCTGTTTTTT. It encodes CASSSRTGDDHTGELFF.

The chain combines TRBV15 with TRBJ2-7; D not certain. Trimming stripped 0 bases from V and 3 bases from J, with 15 bases between. This CDR3 has 16 residues. CDR1 and CDR2 (germline): LNHNV, YYDKDF (reference sequence). CDR3 sequence reads: CATSRDPTTSLYEQYF. CDR3 bases: TGTGCCACCAGCAGAGACCCGACAACATCCCTCTACGAGCAGTACTTC.

This clone was seen only once. This sequence joins TRBV29-1 and TRBJ2-3, with a possible D match to TRBD2 (6 bases). The germline V and J ends were trimmed by 3 bases and 6 bases, with 16 bases remaining between them. The germline V gene has CDR1 SQVTM and CDR2 ANQGSEA. This CDR3 is built from 14 residues. As DNA, the CDR3 is TGCAGCGTTGAGGCGGGATTAACGTTTGATACGCAGTATTTT. Translated, it gives CSVEAGLTFDTQYF.

DNA of the CDR3: TGTGCCATCAGTGCCTCGACAGGGGGAAACACCATATATTTT. It yields the protein CAISASTGGNTIYF. The chain carries TRBV10-3 and TRBJ1-3; 7 positions agree with TRBD1. Germline CDR1 ENHRY, CDR2 SYGVKD. The length of the CDR3 is 14 residues. V lost 4 bases and J lost 4; bases outside the gene matches: 4.

This clone was detected only once. This same CDR3 is encoded by further DNA sequences in the sample. The chain joins TRBV9 to TRBJ2-1, with D perhaps TRBD2 (5 bases). The CDR3 totals 15 residues. With 1 base removed from V and 0 bases from J, the gap between germline ends came to 8 bases. Germline values: CDR1 SGDLS, CDR2 YYNGEE. DNA for the CDR3: TGTGCCAGCAGCGTAAGCGGAAGCTCCTACAATGAGCAGTTCTTC. Translating gives CASSVSGSSYNEQFF.

This clone appeared once. The chain uses TRBV6-5 and TRBJ1-1; no reliable D call. Trimming shortened V by 5 bases and J by 0 bases, and 13 bases separated the two germline ends. The CDR3 has 15 amino acids. CDR1 MNHEY and CDR2 SVGAGI come from the germline V gene. The DNA for the CDR3 is TGTGCCAGCAGTAAAATGCGTGCGATGAACACTGAAGCTTTCTTT. Its translation is CASSKMRAMNTEAFF.

The chain links TRBV2 to TRBJ1-6, with a weak D call TRBD1 (5 bases). Trimming cost V 6 bases and J 6 bases, with 18 bases left between them. The CDR3 loop spans 16 amino acids. CDR1 and CDR2 from the germline V gene are SNHLY and FYNNEI. CDR3 amino acids: CASSPRWGLLNSPLHF. DNA for the CDR3: TGTGCCAGCAGCCCCAGGTGGGGCCTCCTTAATTCACCCCTCCACTTT.

V is TRBV15 and J is TRBJ1-5, with D unresolved. Germline assignment: CDR1 LNHNV and CDR2 YYDKDF (reference sequence). The CDR3 runs to 15 residues. V was trimmed by 7 bases and J by 4 bases, leaving 17 bases between them. The CDR3 DNA is TGTGCCACCACAGGAGAGGGAGGCAATAATCAGCCCCAGCATTTT. Translation gives CATTGEGGNNQPQHF.

The sample holds one count of this clone. Other DNA sequences within the sample encode an identical CDR3. CDR3 loop: CASSLGGQGNTGELFF. Here the CDR3 DNA reads TGTGCCAGCAGCTTAGGTGGACAGGGGAACACCGGGGAGCTGTTTTTT. The rearrangement joins TRBV11-3 to TRBJ2-2; 8 nucleotides match TRBD1. After removal of 1 base from V and 1 base from J, the junction contained 2 bases not matched to a gene. The length of the CDR3 is 16 residues. Germline CDR1 and CDR2: SGHNT and YENEEA.

The chain employs TRBV5-1 and TRBJ2-6, with TRBD1 identical over 7 bases. This CDR3 contains 17 residues. Germline trimming cut 5 bases from V and 0 bases from J; bases unmatched to any gene: 8. Germline V gene lookup returns CDR1 SGHRS and CDR2 YFSETQ. This CDR3 reads CASSAGTVVSGANVLTF. In DNA, the CDR3 is TGCGCCAGCAGTGCCGGGACAGTAGTCTCTGGGGCCAACGTCCTGACTTTC.

This chain uses TRBV7-9 with TRBJ2-7; D is possibly TRBD1 (6 bases). This CDR3 is built from 15 residues. The V gene lost 1 base and the J gene lost 0 bases, with 10 bases spanning the gap. CDR1 and CDR2 from the germline V gene are SEHNR and FQNEAQ (reference sequence). The CDR3 protein is CASSLDLDSSYEQYF. The CDR3 DNA reads TGTGCCAGCAGCTTAGATCTGGACAGCTCCTACGAGCAGTACTTC. The variable domain in full, with the rest retrieved from reference TRBV7-9 and TRBJ2-7, is DTGVSQNPRHKITKRGQNVTFRCDPISEHNRLYWYRQTLGQGPEFLTYFQNEAQLEKSRLLSDRFSAERPKGSFSTLEIQRTEQGDSAMYLCASSLDLDSSYEQYFGPGTRLTVT.

This chain uses TRBV5-1 with TRBJ1-2, with D possibly matching TRBD1 (5 bases). Between the trimmed V and J ends, which lost 3 bases and 4 bases, there was a span of 16 bases. Germline CDR1 is SGHRS and CDR2 is YFSETQ. The CDR3 sequence is 15 residues long. CDR3 nucleotide sequence: TGCGCCAGCAGCTCTGAAGGACAACCATTCTATGGCTACACCTTC. This codes for CASSSEGQPFYGYTF.

The CDR3 nucleotides read TGTGCCAGTAGTATATACAGGGAAACTGAAGCTTTCTTT. Its translation is CASSIYRETEAFF. This sequence joins TRBV19 and TRBJ1-1, with D possibly TRBD1 on 6 matching bases. The V gene lost 2 bases and the J gene lost 5 bases, with 9 bases spanning the gap. Germline V CDR1 and CDR2: LNHDA, SQIVND (reference sequence). The CDR3 is 13 residues long.

This clone was counted between two and nine times. The V and J genes are TRBV6-5 and TRBJ1-2, with 7 bases aligning to TRBD1. Per the germline V gene, CDR1 is MNHEY and CDR2 is SVGAGI. Trimming cost V 5 bases and J 2 bases; bases outside gene matches: 5. The CDR3 totals 14 residues. CDR3: CASSRGQLNYGYTF. In DNA form, the CDR3 reads TGTGCCAGCAGTCGGGGACAGTTAAACTATGGCTACACCTTC.

This chain links TRBV7-8 with TRBJ2-7; TRBD2 aligns across 10 bases. In germline, CDR1 is SGHVS, CDR2 FQNEAQ. V lost 6 bases to trimming and J lost 6 bases; unmatched junction nucleotides: 11. This CDR3 region has 15 residues. The CDR3 sequence is CASSHKRGGFIEQYF. In nucleotides, the CDR3 is TGTGCCAGCAGTCATAAGCGGGGGGGCTTTATCGAGCAGTACTTC.

The genes are TRBV7-2 and TRBJ1-6; 7 bases fit TRBD1. Losses at the gene ends were 2 bases for V and 9 bases for J; bases not matched to a gene: 4. Germline V gives CDR1 SGHTA, CDR2 FQGNSA. This CDR3 is 14 amino acids long. CDR3 sequence: CASSLRQGTSPLHF. The CDR3 nucleotides are TGTGCCAGCAGCTTAAGACAGGGCACTTCACCCCTCCACTTT.

The gene calls are TRBV6-2 or TRBV6-3 and TRBJ2-1, with D perhaps matching TRBD2 (5 bases). The CDR3 has 13 amino acids. V gave up 7 bases and J gave up 4 bases, with 11 bases separating them. The germline gives CDR1 MNHEY, CDR2 SVGEGT. CDR3 residues: CASTPSGYNEQFF. For the CDR3, the DNA is TGTGCCAGCACCCCGTCGGGGTACAATGAGCAGTTCTTC.